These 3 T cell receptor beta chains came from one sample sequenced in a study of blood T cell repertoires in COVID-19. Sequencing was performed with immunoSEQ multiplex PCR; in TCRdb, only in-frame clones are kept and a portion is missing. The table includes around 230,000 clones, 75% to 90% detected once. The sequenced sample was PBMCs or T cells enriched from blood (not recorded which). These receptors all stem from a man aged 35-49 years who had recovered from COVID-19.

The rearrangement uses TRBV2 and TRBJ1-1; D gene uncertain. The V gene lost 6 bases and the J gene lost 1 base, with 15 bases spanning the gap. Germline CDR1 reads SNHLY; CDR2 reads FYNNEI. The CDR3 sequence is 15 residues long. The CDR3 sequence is CASSPQTSRNTEAFF. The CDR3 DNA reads TGTGCCAGCAGCCCCCAGACAAGCAGGAACACTGAAGCTTTCTTT. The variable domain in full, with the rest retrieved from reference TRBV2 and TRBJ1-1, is EPEVTQTPSHQVTQMGQEVILRCVPISNHLYFYWYRQILGQKVEFLVSFYNNEISEKSEIFDDQFSVERPDGSNFTLKIRSTKLEDSAMYFCASSPQTSRNTEAFFGQGTRLTVV.

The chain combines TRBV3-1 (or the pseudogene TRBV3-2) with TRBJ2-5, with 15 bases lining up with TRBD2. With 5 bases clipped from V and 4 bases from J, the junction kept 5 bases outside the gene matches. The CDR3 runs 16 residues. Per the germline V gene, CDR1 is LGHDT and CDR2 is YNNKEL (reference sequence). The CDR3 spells CASSLRTSGRAETQYF. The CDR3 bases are TGTGCCAGCAGCTTACGGACTAGCGGGAGGGCAGAGACCCAGTACTTC.

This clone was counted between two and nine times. CDR3 in amino acids: CASSDPGEKETQYF. DNA of the CDR3: TGCGCCAGCAGTGACCCCGGGGAAAAAGAGACCCAGTACTTC. The chain uses TRBV10-1 and TRBJ2-5; a possible D gene is TRBD2 (5 bases). V dropped 3 bases and J dropped 3 bases, with 11 bases sitting between them. Per the germline V gene, CDR1 is WNHNN and CDR2 is SYGVQD (reference sequence). The CDR3 is made up of 14 amino acids.